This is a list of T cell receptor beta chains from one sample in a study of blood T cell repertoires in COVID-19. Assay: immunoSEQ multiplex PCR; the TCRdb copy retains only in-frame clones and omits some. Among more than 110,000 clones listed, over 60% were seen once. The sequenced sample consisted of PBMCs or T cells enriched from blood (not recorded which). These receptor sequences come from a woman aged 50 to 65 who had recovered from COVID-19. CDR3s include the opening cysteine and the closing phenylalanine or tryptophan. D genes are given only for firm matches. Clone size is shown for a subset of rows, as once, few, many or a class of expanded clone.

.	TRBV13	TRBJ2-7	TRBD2	CASSLGQRGQYF	TGTGCCAGCAGCTTAGGACAGCGGGGGCAGTACTTC
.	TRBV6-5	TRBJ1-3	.	CASTISGNTIYF	TGTGCCAGCACCATCTCTGGAAACACCATATATTTT
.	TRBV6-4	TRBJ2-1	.	CASSDSTGGNNEQFF	TGTGCCAGCAGTGACTCGACCGGCGGGAACAATGAGCAGTTCTTC
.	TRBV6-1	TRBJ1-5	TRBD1	CASSDRQGPGQPQHF	TGTGCCAGCAGTGACCGACAGGGGCCGGGTCAGCCCCAGCATTTT
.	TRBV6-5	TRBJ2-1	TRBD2	CASTQGRATYNEQFF	TGTGCCAGCACCCAAGGGAGGGCCACTTACAATGAGCAGTTCTTC
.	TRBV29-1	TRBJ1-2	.	CSVENPNAPRGYTF	TGCAGCGTTGAAAACCCTAATGCCCCACGCGGCTACACCTTC
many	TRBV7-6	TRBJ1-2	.	CASSLGGMQGTGYTF	TGTGCCAGCAGCTTAGGGGGAATGCAGGGGACCGGCTACACCTTC
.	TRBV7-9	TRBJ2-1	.	CASSPRGTPYNEQFF	TGTGCCAGCAGTCCTAGGGGTACCCCCTACAATGAGCAGTTCTTC
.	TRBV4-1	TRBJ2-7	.	CASSQDPGPYEQYF	TGCGCCAGCAGCCAAGATCCGGGTCCCTACGAGCAGTACTTC
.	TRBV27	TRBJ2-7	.	CASSSPLYEQYF	TGTGCCAGCAGTTCCCCACTCTACGAGCAGTACTTC
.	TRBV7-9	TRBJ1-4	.	CASTPRQTGGDEKLFF	TGTGCCAGCACCCCCCGTCAGACAGGCGGAGATGAAAAACTGTTTTTT
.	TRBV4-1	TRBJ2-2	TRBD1	CASSQWTGPSNTGELFF	TGCGCCAGCAGCCAATGGACAGGGCCGTCGAACACCGGGGAGCTGTTTTTT
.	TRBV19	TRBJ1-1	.	CASSIKRDTEAFF	TGTGCCAGTAGTATAAAACGGGACACTGAAGCTTTCTTT
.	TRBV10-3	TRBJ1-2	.	CAISESRGRDGYTF	TGTGCCATCAGTGAGTCCCGGGGGAGGGATGGCTACACCTTC
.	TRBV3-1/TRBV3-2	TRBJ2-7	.	CASTARGNSYEQYF	TGTGCCAGCACCGCGCGGGGTAACTCCTACGAGCAGTACTTC
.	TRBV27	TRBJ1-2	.	CASSPIGGSYGYTF	TGTGCCAGCAGTCCCATTGGGGGGAGCTATGGCTACACCTTC
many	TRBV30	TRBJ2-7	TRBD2	CAWSGLSGRLDEQYF	TGTGCCTGGAGTGGTCTTAGCGGGAGGTTAGACGAGCAGTACTTC
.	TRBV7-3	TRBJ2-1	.	CASSLTGPYNEQFF	TGTGCCAGCAGCTTGACAGGCCCCTACAATGAGCAGTTCTTC
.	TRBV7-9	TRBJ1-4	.	CASSLGTGYNEKLFF	TGTGCCAGCAGCTTAGGCACAGGGTATAATGAAAAACTGTTTTTT
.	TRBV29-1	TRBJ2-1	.	CSVEDALAGVYNEQFF	TGCAGCGTTGAAGACGCGCTAGCAGGCGTCTACAATGAGCAGTTCTTC
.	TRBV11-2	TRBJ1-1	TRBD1	CASSLEQGVTTEAFF	TGTGCCAGCAGCTTAGAACAGGGGGTGACCACTGAAGCTTTCTTT
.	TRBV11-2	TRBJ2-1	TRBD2	CASSSPSGLAGGRNEQFF	TGTGCCAGCAGCTCCCCGTCCGGACTAGCGGGGGGAAGGAATGAGCAGTTCTTC
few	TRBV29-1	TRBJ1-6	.	CSVTDSYNSPLHF	TGCAGCGTCACCGACAGTTATAATTCACCCCTCCACTTT
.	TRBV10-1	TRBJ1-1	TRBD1	CASSDRPRDSEAFF	TGCGCCAGCAGTGATCGACCCCGGGACAGTGAAGCTTTCTTT
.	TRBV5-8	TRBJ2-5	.	CASSLGPGETQYF	TGTGCCAGCAGCTTGGGGCCGGGTGAGACCCAGTACTTC
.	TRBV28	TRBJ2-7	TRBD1	CASSLGSRGQFDEQYF	TGTGCCAGCAGTTTAGGGTCAAGGGGGCAGTTTGACGAGCAGTACTTC
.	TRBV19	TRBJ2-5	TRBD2	CASRDSGGVYQETQYF	TGTGCCAGTCGGGATAGCGGGGGGGTGTACCAAGAGACCCAGTACTTC
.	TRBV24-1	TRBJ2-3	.	CATSERTDTDTQYF	TGTGCCACCAGTGAGAGGACAGACACAGATACGCAGTATTTT
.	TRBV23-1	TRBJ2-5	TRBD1	CASSQSGQGTGETQYF	TGCGCCAGCAGTCAATCTGGACAGGGGACAGGGGAGACCCAGTACTTC
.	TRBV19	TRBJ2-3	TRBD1	CASRETGGITDTQYF	TGTGCCAGTAGAGAGACAGGGGGAATCACAGATACGCAGTATTTT
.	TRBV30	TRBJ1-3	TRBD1	CAWSIQQGPGNTIYF	TGTGCCTGGAGTATTCAACAGGGGCCAGGAAACACCATATATTTT
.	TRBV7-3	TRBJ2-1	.	CASSLAGGPYNEQFF	TGTGCCAGCAGCTTAGCTGGAGGGCCCTACAATGAGCAGTTCTTC
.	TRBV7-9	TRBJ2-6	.	CASSLVERNVLTF	TGTGCCAGCAGCTTAGTCGAGCGGAACGTCCTGACTTTC
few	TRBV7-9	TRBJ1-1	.	CAGGQQNTEAFF	TGTGCCGGCGGGCAACAGAACACTGAAGCTTTCTTT
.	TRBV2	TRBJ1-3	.	CASNAGLKNTIYF	TGTGCCAGCAACGCGGGGTTGAAAAACACCATATATTTT
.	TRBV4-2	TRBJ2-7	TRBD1	CASSRTGAYEQYF	TGTGCCAGCAGCCGGACAGGGGCCTACGAGCAGTACTTC
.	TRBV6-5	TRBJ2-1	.	CATAEVSYNEQFF	TGTGCCACCGCTGAGGTCTCCTACAATGAGCAGTTCTTC
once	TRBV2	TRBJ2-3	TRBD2	CASSGPLAGGTDTQYF	TGTGCCAGCAGCGGTCCGCTAGCGGGAGGGACAGATACGCAGTATTTT
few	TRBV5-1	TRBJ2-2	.	CASSLESVGGGGELFF	TGCGCCAGCAGCTTGGAGAGCGTGGGAGGAGGCGGGGAGCTGTTTTTT
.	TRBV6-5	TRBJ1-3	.	CASKGGLSGNTIYF	TGTGCCAGCAAGGGAGGGCTCTCTGGAAACACCATATATTTT
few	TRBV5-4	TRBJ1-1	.	CASSLNRAGNTEAFF	TGTGCCAGCAGCCTGAACAGGGCTGGGAACACTGAAGCTTTCTTT
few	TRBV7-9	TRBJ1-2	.	CASSLAASFFYGYTF	TGTGCCAGCAGCTTAGCGGCTTCCTTTTTCTATGGCTACACCTTC
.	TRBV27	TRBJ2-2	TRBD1	CASGQGDTGELFF	TGTGCCAGCGGACAGGGGGACACCGGGGAGCTGTTTTTT
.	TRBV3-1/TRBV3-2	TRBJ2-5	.	CASSQDLETQYF	TGTGCCAGCAGCCAAGACCTAGAGACCCAGTACTTC
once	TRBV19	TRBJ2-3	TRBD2	CASSISSGESTDTQYF	TGTGCCAGTAGTATTTCTAGCGGGGAGAGCACAGATACGCAGTATTTT
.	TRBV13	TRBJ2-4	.	CASSGGTDKNIQYF	TGTGCCAGCAGCGGCGGGACAGACAAAAACATTCAGTACTTC
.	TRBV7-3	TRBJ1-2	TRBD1	CASSLGPQGRLGSGYTF	TGTGCCAGCAGCTTAGGGCCACAGGGGCGGCTTGGGTCTGGCTACACCTTC
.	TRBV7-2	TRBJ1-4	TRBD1	CASSLNRGRNEKLFF	TGTGCCAGCAGCTTAAACAGGGGGCGGAATGAAAAACTGTTTTTT
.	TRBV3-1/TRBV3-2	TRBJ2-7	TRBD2	CASSRLTSGRGEQYF	TGTGCCAGCAGCCGATTAACTAGCGGGAGGGGTGAGCAGTACTTC